These 19 T cell receptor beta chains share one sample of origin, sequenced in a study of OX40 agonist ivuxolimab in advanced cancers. The method was immunoSEQ multiplex PCR; TCRdb's version includes in-frame clones alone and lacks a portion of them. The table records about 68,000 clones, 82% of them present only once. This material consisted of CD4+ or CD8+ T cells sorted from blood, taken in a trial of the OX40 agonist ivuxolimab. These receptors originate from an adult with an advanced solid tumor such as melanoma, head and neck, liver or kidney cancer.

This chain links TRBV6-1 with TRBJ1-2, with TRBD1 matching over 8 bases. J gave up 4 bases and V 4 bases, and 8 bases lay outside the gene matches. Germline CDR1 and CDR2: MNHNS and SASEGT. The CDR3 has 15 amino acids. CDR3 sequence reads: CASSATGGRSYGYTF. The CDR3 DNA follows: TGTGCCAGCAGTGCAACAGGGGGGAGAAGCTATGGCTACACCTTC.

This clone showed up just once. The rearrangement links TRBV5-4 to TRBJ1-1, with D possibly being TRBD1 (5 bases). V was shortened by 0 bases and J by 5 bases, with 11 bases between the two germline ends. Germline values: CDR1 SGHNT, CDR2 YYREEE (reference sequence). The CDR3 is 14 amino acids. The CDR3 region has the DNA TGTGCCAGCAGCTTGGAAATGGGGCGGACTGAAGCTTTCTTT. Translated, it gives CASSLEMGRTEAFF.

The chain uses TRBV7-2 and TRBJ2-5; the match to TRBD2 covers 7 bases. This CDR3 has 13 amino acids. Per germline, CDR1 SGHTA and CDR2 FQGNSA. Germline trimming cut 5 bases from V and 5 bases from J; bases unmatched to any gene: 5. This CDR3 reads CASSTAGYETQYF. The CDR3 DNA reads TGTGCCAGCAGCACAGCGGGGTATGAGACCCAGTACTTC.

The chain has TRBV2 and TRBJ2-7; 8 nucleotides line up with TRBD1. CDR1 is SNHLY, CDR2 FYNNEI, per germline. The CDR3 covers 12 residues. Trimming cost V 8 bases and J 3 bases; bases outside gene matches: 3. The CDR3 region is CASGQGRYEQYV. DNA for the CDR3: TGTGCCAGCGGACAGGGTCGCTACGAGCAGTACGTC.

The CDR3 coding sequence is TGTGCCAGCAGAGTGGAACGGGTGAACACTGAAGCTTTCTTT. Translating gives CASRVERVNTEAFF. J is TRBJ1-1 and V is TRBV2; no clear D gene. The germline V gene has CDR1 SNHLY and CDR2 FYNNEI. Trimming pared 6 bases from V and 0 bases from J, leaving 11 bases between. The CDR3 extends over 14 amino acids.

The chain recombines TRBV7-2 with TRBJ2-1; D is unresolved. Trimming left V 5 bases short and J 5 bases short, with 16 bases between. Germline V CDR1 and CDR2: SGHTA, FQGNSA. The CDR3 consists of 15 residues. The DNA of the CDR3 is TGTGCCAGCAGCCGAGGTCGGGTCTGGGACAATGAGCAGTTCTTC. It translates to CASSRGRVWDNEQFF.

The chain carries TRBV5-1 and TRBJ2-3, with TRBD2 identical over 8 bases. This CDR3 spans 16 amino acids. The germline V gene encodes CDR1 SGHRS and CDR2 YFSETQ. The J segment lost 4 bases and the V segment lost 1 base, leaving 8 bases of the junction unmatched. In DNA form, the CDR3 reads TGCGCCAGCAGCTTGAGCCGCTCCGGGGGGGCAGATACGCAGTATTTT. Protein sequence: CASSLSRSGGADTQYF.

This chain joins TRBV27 and TRBJ1-2, with D perhaps TRBD1 (5 bases). CDR1 is MNHEY, CDR2 SMNVEV, per germline (reference sequence). This CDR3 region has 15 residues. Trimming removed 6 bases from V and 5 bases from J, with 19 bases in between. The CDR3 here is CASRRAPGTVYGYTF. CDR3 DNA sequence: TGTGCCAGCAGGAGGGCCCCCGGGACGGTGTATGGCTACACCTTC.

The rearrangement links TRBV6-5 to TRBJ1-2; the D is unclear. The CDR3 runs 13 residues. V lost 7 bases and J lost 8, with 17 bases in between. Germline assignment: CDR1 MNHEY and CDR2 SVGAGI. The CDR3 loop is CASIGGSAGGYTF. The CDR3 nucleotides are TGTGCCAGCATAGGTGGGTCGGCCGGCGGCTACACCTTC.

J is TRBJ2-1 and V is TRBV2; no reliable D call. Trimming removed 4 bases at V and 3 bases at J, with 1 base between. Germline CDR1 is SNHLY and CDR2 is FYNNEI. The CDR3 totals 11 residues. CDR3 protein: CASSVYNEQFF. In DNA, the CDR3 is TGTGCCAGCAGTGTCTACAATGAGCAGTTCTTC. Full variable domain (remainder filled in from reference TRBV2 and TRBJ2-1): EPEVTQTPSHQVTQMGQEVILRCVPISNHLYFYWYRQILGQKVEFLVSFYNNEISEKSEIFDDQFSVERPDGSNFTLKIRSTKLEDSAMYFCASSVYNEQFFGPGTRLTVL.

This chain links TRBV28 with TRBJ2-4; D remains unclear. V was pared by 3 bases and J by 0 bases, with 12 bases between. The CDR3 extends over 16 amino acids. Germline V lookup: CDR1 MDHEN, CDR2 SYDVKM. The CDR3 spells CASSFSPRLAKNIQYF. CDR3 nucleotide sequence: TGTGCCAGCAGTTTTAGTCCCCGACTAGCCAAAAACATTCAGTACTTC.

The chain couples TRBV28 to TRBJ2-7; D gene uncertain. Germline values: CDR1 MDHEN, CDR2 SYDVKM. There are 11 residues in the CDR3. Trimming cost V 7 bases and J 6 bases, with 10 bases left between them. The CDR3 reads CASTQNLEQYF. In DNA form, the CDR3 reads TGTGCCAGCACCCAGAATCTCGAGCAGTACTTC.

The gene calls are TRBV28 and TRBJ2-5, with D tentatively TRBD2 (6 bases). This CDR3 spans 13 amino acids. Germline V gene lookup returns CDR1 MDHEN and CDR2 SYDVKM. V gave up 5 bases and J gave up 4 bases, with 11 bases separating them. The CDR3, as DNA: TGTGCCAGCAGTGGCCACGGGAGAGAGACCCAGTACTTC. Translating gives CASSGHGRETQYF.

The J gene is TRBJ2-5, the V gene TRBV30; tentatively, D is TRBD1 (5 bases). The J call is doubtful: the DNA matches TRBJ2-7 better. The germline CDR1 and CDR2 sequences are GTSNPN and SVGIG (reference sequence). CDR3 length: 12 residues. The CDR3 loop reads CAYKQDSYEQYF. The CDR3 nucleotides read TGTGCCTATAAACAGGACTCCTACGAGCAGTACTTC.

This clone was seen only once. The chain employs TRBV5-1 and TRBJ2-2; D is tentatively TRBD1 or TRBD2 (5 bases each). Germline loops: CDR1 SGHRS, CDR2 YFSETQ. The CDR3 extends over 13 amino acids. The ends were cut back, 6 bases at V and 6 bases at J, with 12 bases in the middle. The CDR3 protein is CASTPQGAGELFF. Here the CDR3 DNA reads TGCGCCAGCACCCCCCAGGGAGCCGGGGAGCTGTTTTTT.

V and J are TRBV7-2 and TRBJ2-5, with 16 bases lining up with TRBD2. There are 15 residues in the CDR3. CDR1 SGHTA and CDR2 FQGNSA come from the germline V gene. Trimming cost V 5 bases and J 5 bases; bases outside gene matches: 2. CDR3: CASSRGLAGGETQYF. The CDR3 DNA reads TGTGCCAGCAGCCGGGGACTAGCGGGAGGGGAGACCCAGTACTTC.

The rearrangement joins TRBV10-3 to TRBJ1-3; perhaps TRBD1 as D (6 bases). This CDR3 region has 14 residues. CDR1 and CDR2 from the germline V gene are ENHRY and SYGVKD. Deletions cut 11 bases from V and 2 bases from J, with 16 bases between. For the CDR3, the DNA is TGTGCCTCGACACAGGGTATTCCTGGAAACACCATATATTTT. This encodes CASTQGIPGNTIYF.

V and J are TRBV11-3 and TRBJ1-1; 10 bases align to TRBD1. The germline CDR1 and CDR2 sequences are SGHNT and YENEEA. This CDR3 contains 14 residues. Trimming cost V 3 bases and J 3 bases; bases outside gene matches: 1. CDR3 in DNA: TGTGCCAGCAGCTTCGGGACAGGGGACACTGAAGCTTTCTTT. This gives the protein CASSFGTGDTEAFF.

The chain employs TRBV13 and TRBJ1-2, with 9 bases lining up with TRBD1. Germline V gene sequence: CDR1 PRHDT, CDR2 FYEKMQ (reference sequence). This CDR3 region has 14 residues. J gave up 5 bases and V 4 bases, and 5 bases lay outside the gene matches. CDR3 loop: CASSSWTGAYGYTF. The CDR3 nucleotides read TGTGCCAGCAGCTCCTGGACAGGGGCTTATGGCTACACCTTC.